This T cell receptor (beta chain) was identified during a study of blood T cell repertoires in COVID-19. On the study more broadly: There were acute and convalescent COVID-19 samples, and they came from the United States, Italy and Spain.

The length of the CDR3 is 15 residues. CDR1 and CDR2 (germline): SGHRS, YFSETQ. V shed 1 base, J shed 0 bases, and the junction held 1 base outside the gene matches. Assay used: immunoSEQ multiplex PCR; TCRdb lists only in-frame clones, some missing. The table lists hundreds of thousands of clones, roughly 90% of them singletons, with around 10% in the top ten. Sequenced sample: peripheral blood. The clonotype originates from a woman aged 25 to 39 with COVID-19, enrolled during active disease. The chain links TRBV5-1 to TRBJ2-1; 7 bases match TRBD2. As DNA, the CDR3 is TGCGCCAGCAGCTTGAGCGGGATCTCCTACAATGAGCAGTTCTTC. Translated: CASSLSGISYNEQFF.